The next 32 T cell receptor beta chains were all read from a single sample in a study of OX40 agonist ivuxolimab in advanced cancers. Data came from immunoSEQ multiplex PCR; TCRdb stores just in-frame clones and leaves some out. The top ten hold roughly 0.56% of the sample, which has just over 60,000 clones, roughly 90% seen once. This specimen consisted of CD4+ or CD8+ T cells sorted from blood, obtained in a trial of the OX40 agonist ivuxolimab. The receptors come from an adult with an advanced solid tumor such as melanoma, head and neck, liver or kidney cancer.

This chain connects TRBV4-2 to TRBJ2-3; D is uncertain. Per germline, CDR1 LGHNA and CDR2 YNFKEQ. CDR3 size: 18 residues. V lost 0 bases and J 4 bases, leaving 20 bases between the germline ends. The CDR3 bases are TGTGCCAGCAGCCAAGATCACTTTTCCGGCCTACGGGCAGATACGCAGTATTTT. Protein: CASSQDHFSGLRADTQYF.

In nucleotides, the CDR3 is TGTGCCTGGGAGGAAGGGGGCATCGGCTACACCTTC. It encodes CAWEEGGIGYTF. The rearrangement links TRBV30 to TRBJ1-2, with TRBD1 matching over 7 bases. The CDR3 has 12 amino acids. Germline CDR1 is GTSNPN and CDR2 is SVGIG (reference sequence). V lost 5 bases and J lost 8; bases outside the gene matches: 8.

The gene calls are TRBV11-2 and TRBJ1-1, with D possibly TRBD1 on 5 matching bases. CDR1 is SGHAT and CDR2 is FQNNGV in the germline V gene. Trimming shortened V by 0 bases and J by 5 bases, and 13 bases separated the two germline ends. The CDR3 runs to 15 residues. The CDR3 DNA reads TGTGCCAGCAGCTTAGAGACGGGGGGGGTGACTGAAGCTTTCTTT. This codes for CASSLETGGVTEAFF.

The DNA of the CDR3 is TGTGCCAGCTCTGCCGGGCTCCGAATCGGGGAGCTGTTTTTT. Amino acid sequence: CASSAGLRIGELFF. The chain is built from TRBV25-1 and TRBJ2-2, with D unresolved. Trimming stripped 8 bases from V and 7 bases from J, with 17 bases between. The CDR3 is 14 residues long. Germline CDR1 and CDR2: MGHDK and SYGVNS.

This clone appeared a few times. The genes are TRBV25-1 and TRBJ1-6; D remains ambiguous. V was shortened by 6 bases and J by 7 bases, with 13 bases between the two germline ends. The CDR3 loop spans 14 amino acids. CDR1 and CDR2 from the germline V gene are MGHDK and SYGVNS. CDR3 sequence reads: CASSEDLSNSPLHF. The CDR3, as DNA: TGTGCCAGCAGCGAGGACCTAAGCAATTCACCCCTCCACTTT.

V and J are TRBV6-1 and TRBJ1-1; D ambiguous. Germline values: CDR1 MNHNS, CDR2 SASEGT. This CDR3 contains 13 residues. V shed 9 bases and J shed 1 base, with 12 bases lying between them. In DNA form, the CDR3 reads TGTGCCAGTTCAACGGATGGGAACACTGAAGCTTTCTTT. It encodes CASSTDGNTEAFF.

CDR3 protein: CASREVGSNYGYTF. CDR3 DNA: TGTGCCAGCAGAGAAGTTGGGTCTAACTATGGCTACACCTTC. The rearrangement uses TRBV6-5 and TRBJ1-2; D not resolved. This CDR3 region has 14 residues. Germline V gene sequence: CDR1 MNHEY, CDR2 SVGAGI. V lost 6 bases to trimming and J lost 0 bases, with 11 bases between them.

The CDR3 DNA sequence: TGTGCCAGTTCCCCCGGGACAGGGGAAGACGAGCAGTACTTC. This translates into CASSPGTGEDEQYF. V gene TRBV6-4 combines with J gene TRBJ2-7; TRBD1 matches 10 bases. Germline trimming cut 9 bases from V and 5 bases from J; bases unmatched to any gene: 10. The CDR3 is 14 residues long. Per the germline V gene, CDR1 is MRHNA and CDR2 is SNTAGT.

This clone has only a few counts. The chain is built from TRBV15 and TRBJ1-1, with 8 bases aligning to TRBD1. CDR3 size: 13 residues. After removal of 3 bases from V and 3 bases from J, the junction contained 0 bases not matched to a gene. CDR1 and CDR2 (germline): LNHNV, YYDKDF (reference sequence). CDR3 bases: TGTGCCACCAGCAGGGACAGGGACACTGAAGCTTTCTTT. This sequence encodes CATSRDRDTEAFF. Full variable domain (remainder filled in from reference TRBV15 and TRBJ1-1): DAMVIQNPRYQVTQFGKPVTLSCSQTLNHNVMYWYQQKSSQAPKLLFHYYDKDFNNEADTPDNFQSRRPNTSFCFLDIRSPGLGDTAMYLCATSRDRDTEAFFGQGTRLTVV.

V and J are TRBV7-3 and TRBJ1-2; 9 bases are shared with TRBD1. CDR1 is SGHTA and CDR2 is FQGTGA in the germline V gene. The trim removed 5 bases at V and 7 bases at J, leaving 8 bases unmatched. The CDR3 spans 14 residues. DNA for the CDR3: TGTGCCAGCAGCAAAAGACAGGGGGACCGTGGCTACACCTTC. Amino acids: CASSKRQGDRGYTF.

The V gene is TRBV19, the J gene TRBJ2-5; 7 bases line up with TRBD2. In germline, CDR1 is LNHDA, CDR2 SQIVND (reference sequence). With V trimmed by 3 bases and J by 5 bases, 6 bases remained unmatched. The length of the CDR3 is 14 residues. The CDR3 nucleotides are TGTGCCAGTAGTATTCGCGGGAGTTATGAGACCCAGTACTTC. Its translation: CASSIRGSYETQYF.

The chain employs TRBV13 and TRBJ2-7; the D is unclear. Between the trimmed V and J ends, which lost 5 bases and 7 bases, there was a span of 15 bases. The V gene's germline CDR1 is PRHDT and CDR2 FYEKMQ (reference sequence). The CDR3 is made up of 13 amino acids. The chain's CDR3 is CASSNRSPREQYF. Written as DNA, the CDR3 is TGTGCCAGCAGCAACCGGTCCCCCAGGGAGCAGTACTTC.

The CDR3 sequence is CASSPQGAGQPQHF. The CDR3 DNA reads TGTGCCAGCAGTCCACAGGGGGCCGGCCAGCCCCAGCATTTT. The J gene is TRBJ1-5, the V gene TRBV6-6; 9 bases fit TRBD1. Germline V lookup: CDR1 MNHNY, CDR2 SVGAGI (reference sequence). The V and J ends lost 5 bases and 7 bases, in that order; junction bases with no gene match: 6. The length of the CDR3 is 14 residues.

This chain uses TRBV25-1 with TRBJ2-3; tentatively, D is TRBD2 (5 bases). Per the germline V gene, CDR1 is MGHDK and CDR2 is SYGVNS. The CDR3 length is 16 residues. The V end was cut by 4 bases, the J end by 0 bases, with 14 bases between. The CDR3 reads CASSGPKGGSTDTQYF. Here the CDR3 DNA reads TGTGCCAGCAGTGGACCCAAAGGCGGGAGCACAGATACGCAGTATTTT.

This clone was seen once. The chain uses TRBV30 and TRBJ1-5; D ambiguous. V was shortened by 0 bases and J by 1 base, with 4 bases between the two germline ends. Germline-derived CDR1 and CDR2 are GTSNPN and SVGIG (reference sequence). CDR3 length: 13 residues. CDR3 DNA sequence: TGTGCCTGGAGTGTGGACAGCAATCAGCCCCAGCATTTT. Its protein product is CAWSVDSNQPQHF.

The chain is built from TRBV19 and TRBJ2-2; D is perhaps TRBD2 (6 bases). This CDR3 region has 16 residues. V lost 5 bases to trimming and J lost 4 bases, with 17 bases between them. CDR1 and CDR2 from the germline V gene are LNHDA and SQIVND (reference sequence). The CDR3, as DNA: TGTGCCAGTAGTCCAACCTCGAAGGGAGGCACCGGGGAGCTGTTTTTT. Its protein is CASSPTSKGGTGELFF.

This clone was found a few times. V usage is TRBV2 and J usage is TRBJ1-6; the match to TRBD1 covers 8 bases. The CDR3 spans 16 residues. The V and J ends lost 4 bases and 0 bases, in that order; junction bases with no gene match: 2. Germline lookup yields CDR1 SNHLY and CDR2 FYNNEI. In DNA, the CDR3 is TGTGCCAGCAGTGGGACAGGGAGCTCCTATAATTCACCCCTCCACTTT. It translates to CASSGTGSSYNSPLHF.

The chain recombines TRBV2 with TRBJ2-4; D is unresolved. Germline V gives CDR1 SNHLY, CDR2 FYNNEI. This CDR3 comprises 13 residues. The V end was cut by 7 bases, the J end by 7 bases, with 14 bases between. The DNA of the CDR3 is TGTGCCAGCAAGGTATCCAGAGACAACATTCAGTACTTC. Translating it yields CASKVSRDNIQYF.

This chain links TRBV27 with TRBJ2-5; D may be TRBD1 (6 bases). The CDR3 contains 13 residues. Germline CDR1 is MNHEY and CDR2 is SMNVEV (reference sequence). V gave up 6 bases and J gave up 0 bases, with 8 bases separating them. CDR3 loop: CASRRDNQETQYF. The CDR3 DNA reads TGTGCCAGCAGACGGGACAACCAAGAGACCCAGTACTTC.

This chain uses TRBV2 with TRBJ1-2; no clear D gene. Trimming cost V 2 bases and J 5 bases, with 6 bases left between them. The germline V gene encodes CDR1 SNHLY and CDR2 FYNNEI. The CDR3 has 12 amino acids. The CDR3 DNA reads TGTGCCAGCAGTGAAACAGATTATGGCTACACCTTC. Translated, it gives CASSETDYGYTF.

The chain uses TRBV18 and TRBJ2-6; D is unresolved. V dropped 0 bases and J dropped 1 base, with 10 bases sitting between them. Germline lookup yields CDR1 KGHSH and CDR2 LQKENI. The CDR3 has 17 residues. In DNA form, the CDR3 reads TGTGCCAGCTCACCACCGAGTGTTCGTTCTGGGGCCAACGTCCTGACTTTC. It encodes CASSPPSVRSGANVLTF.

The CDR3 DNA follows: TGCGCCAGCAGCGGTATTCGGACAGGGGTAGGCACAGATACGCAGTATTTT. Its translation: CASSGIRTGVGTDTQYF. This chain uses TRBV5-1 with TRBJ2-3; 9 bases agree with TRBD1. Germline assignment: CDR1 SGHRS and CDR2 YFSETQ. This CDR3 has 17 residues. Unmatched junction bases numbered 10, after V lost 4 bases and J lost 1 base.

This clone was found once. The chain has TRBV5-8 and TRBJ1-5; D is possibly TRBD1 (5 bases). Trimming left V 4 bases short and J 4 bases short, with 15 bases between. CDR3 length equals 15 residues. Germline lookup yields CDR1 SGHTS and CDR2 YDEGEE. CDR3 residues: CASSRTGAGNQPQHF. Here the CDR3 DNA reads TGTGCCAGCAGCCGGACTGGGGCAGGAAATCAGCCCCAGCATTTT.

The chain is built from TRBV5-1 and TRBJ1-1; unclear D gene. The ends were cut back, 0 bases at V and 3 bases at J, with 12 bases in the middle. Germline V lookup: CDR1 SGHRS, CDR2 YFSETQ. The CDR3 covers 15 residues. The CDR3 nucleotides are TGCGCCAGCAGCTTGGCGGGGAACAGTTACACTGAAGCTTTCTTT. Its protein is CASSLAGNSYTEAFF.

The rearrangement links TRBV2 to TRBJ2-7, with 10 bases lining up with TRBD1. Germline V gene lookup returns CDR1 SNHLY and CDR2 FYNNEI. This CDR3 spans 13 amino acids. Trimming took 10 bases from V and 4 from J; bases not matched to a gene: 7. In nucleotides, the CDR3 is TGTGCCATTCGGACAGGGGGTTTATACGAGCAGTACTTC. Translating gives CAIRTGGLYEQYF.

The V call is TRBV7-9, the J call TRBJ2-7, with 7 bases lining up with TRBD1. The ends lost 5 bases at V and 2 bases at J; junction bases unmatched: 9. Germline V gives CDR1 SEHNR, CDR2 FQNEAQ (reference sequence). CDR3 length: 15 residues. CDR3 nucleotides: TGTGCCAGCAGCCTATCACTCGGGACAGCCTACGAGCAGTACTTC. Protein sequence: CASSLSLGTAYEQYF.

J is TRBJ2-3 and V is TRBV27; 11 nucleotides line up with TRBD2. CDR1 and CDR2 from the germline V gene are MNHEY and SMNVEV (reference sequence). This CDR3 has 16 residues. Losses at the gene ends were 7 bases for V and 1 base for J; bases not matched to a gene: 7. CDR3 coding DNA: TGTGCCAGCAATCGGACTAGCGGGTGCTGCACAGATACGCAGTATTTT. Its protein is CASNRTSGCCTDTQYF.

The CDR3: CASSGDRGIYGYTF. CDR3 in DNA: TGCGCCAGCAGCGGAGACAGGGGGATCTATGGCTACACCTTC. V and J are TRBV5-1 and TRBJ1-2; 9 nucleotides line up with TRBD1. Germline CDR1 is SGHRS and CDR2 is YFSETQ. The CDR3 runs to 14 residues. Germline trimming cut 4 bases from V and 4 bases from J; bases unmatched to any gene: 5.

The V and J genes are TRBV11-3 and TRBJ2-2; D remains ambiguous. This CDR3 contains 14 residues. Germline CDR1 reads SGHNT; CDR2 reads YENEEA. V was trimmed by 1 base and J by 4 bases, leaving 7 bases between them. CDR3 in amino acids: CASSLAGSTGELFF. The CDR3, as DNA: TGTGCCAGCAGCTTAGCGGGCAGCACCGGGGAGCTGTTTTTT.

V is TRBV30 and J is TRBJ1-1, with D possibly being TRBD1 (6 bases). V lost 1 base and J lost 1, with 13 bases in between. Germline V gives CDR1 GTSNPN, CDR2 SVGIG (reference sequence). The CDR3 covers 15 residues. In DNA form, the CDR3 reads TGTGCCTGGAGTGGAGCCGGGACACCGAACACTGAAGCTTTCTTT. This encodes CAWSGAGTPNTEAFF. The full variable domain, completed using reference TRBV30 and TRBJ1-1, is SQTIHQWPATLVQPVGSPLSLECTVEGTSNPNLYWYRQAAGRGLQLLFYSVGIGQISSEVPQNLSASRPQDRQFILSSKKLLLSDSGFYLCAWSGAGTPNTEAFFGQGTRLTVV.

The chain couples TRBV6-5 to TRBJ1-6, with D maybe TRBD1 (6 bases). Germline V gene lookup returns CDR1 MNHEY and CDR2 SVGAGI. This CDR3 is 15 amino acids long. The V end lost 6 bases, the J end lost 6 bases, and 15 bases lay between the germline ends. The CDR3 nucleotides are TGTGCCAGCAGACCTCCTGGGGGCCTTAATTCACCCCTCCACTTT. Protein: CASRPPGGLNSPLHF.

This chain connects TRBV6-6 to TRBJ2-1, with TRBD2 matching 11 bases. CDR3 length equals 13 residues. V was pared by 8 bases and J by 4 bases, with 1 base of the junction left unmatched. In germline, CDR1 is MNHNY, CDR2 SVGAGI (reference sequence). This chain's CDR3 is CASGTSGYNEQFF. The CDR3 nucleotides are TGTGCCAGCGGGACTAGCGGTTACAATGAGCAGTTCTTC.